This TCR beta chain originates from a study of shared clonotypes between healthy human individuals. This CDR3 is built from 17 residues. The trim removed 1 base at V and 1 base at J, leaving 8 bases unmatched. Germline V CDR1 and CDR2: SGHTA, FQGNSA. When replicate PCRs were run on sorted subsets, they used around 200 ng DNA, around 33,000 T cell genomes. Measured with immunoSEQ multiplex PCR; TCRdb has only the in-frame clones, and not every one. In the table there are approximately 2.5 million clones, roughly 92% of which are singletons. Comments on this clone: The sample holds other DNA sequences that translate to the same CDR3.

This chain uses TRBV7-2 with TRBJ2-7; 9 nucleotides match TRBD1. The sequence derives from a man aged 18 to 30 in good health. The sequencing input was naive CD4+ T cells sorted from blood. The subset is: CD45RA+ positively selected. The CDR3 bases are TGTGCCAGCAGCTTAGGATTACCGGGACAGGGATCCTACGAGCAGTACTTC. This translates into CASSLGLPGQGSYEQYF.